This TCR beta chain is drawn from a study of naive and memory T cell subsets. Whole-study findings and limits: Naive repertoires, especially CD8, held a few larger clonotypes, possibly memory cells re-expressing CD45RA. Diversity fell and Gini index rose from naive through CM, EM, EMRA. In naive cells, over 90% of TCR sequences were seen only once.

About this clonotype itself: Its target is not known.

The CDR3 length is 16 residues. Germline trimming cut 6 bases from V and 7 bases from J; bases unmatched to any gene: 13. An equimolar mix of two oligonucleotides served as the beta constant-region primer for TRBC1 and TRBC2. Ligated cDNA was amplified by four rounds of PCR with nested alpha and beta constant-region primers and SP2. The cDNA 3' end received a ligated single-stranded oligonucleotide carrying the SP2 primer and a 12-nucleotide UMI. MiXCR was run by TCRdb on the UMI-ligation and nested PCR reads, yielding one entry per CDR3 protein. The sample lists roughly 100,000 distinct CDR3 sequences; approximately 14% were seen once.

The sample consisted of naive CD8+ T cells from blood. The chain uses TRBV12-3 or TRBV12-4 and TRBJ2-1, with 9 bases aligning to TRBD2. This TCR was recovered from a human donor in good health. The CDR3 nucleotides read TGTGCCAGCAGCTTTCGGGCAGCGGGGGGTGGGAATGAGCAGTTCTTC. Translating gives CASSFRAAGGGNEQFF.